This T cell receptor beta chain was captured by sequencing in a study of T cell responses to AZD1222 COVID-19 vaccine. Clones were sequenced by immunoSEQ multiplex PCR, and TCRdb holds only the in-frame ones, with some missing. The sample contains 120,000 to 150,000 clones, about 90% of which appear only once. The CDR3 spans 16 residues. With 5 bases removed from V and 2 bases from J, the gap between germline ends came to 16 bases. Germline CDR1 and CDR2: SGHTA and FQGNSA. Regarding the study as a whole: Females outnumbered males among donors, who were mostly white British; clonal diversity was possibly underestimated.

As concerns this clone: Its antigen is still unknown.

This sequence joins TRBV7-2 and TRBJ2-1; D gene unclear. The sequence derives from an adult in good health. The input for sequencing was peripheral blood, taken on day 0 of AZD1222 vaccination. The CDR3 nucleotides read TGTGCCAGCAGCGCACAGACATTACGTACCTACAATGAGCAGTTCTTC. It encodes CASSAQTLRTYNEQFF. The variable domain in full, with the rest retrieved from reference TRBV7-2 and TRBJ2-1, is GAGVSQSPSNKVTEKGKDVELRCDPISGHTALYWYRQSLGQGLEFLIYFQGNSAPDKSGLPSDRFSAERTGGSVSTLTIQRTQQEDSAVYLCASSAQTLRTYNEQFFGPGTRLTVL.